Below, 2 T cell receptor beta chains from the same sample are listed, as sequenced in a study of cytomegalovirus exposure and HLA in healthy donors. PCR was performed using 60 Vbeta and 13 Jbeta primers. Method: immunoSEQ multiplex PCR; TCRdb's copy keeps in-frame clones and lacks some. Counted here are about 130,000 clones, nearly 85% occurring once; the ten biggest clones make up roughly 1.2%. Material for sequencing was PBMCs. The receptors stem from a boy aged 5-17 years in good health and CMV-seronegative.

The chain has TRBV19 and TRBJ2-2; unclear D gene. Trimming removed 5 bases from V and 6 bases from J, with 25 bases in between. Germline loops: CDR1 LNHDA, CDR2 SQIVND (reference sequence). This CDR3 is 18 amino acids long. The CDR3 DNA follows: TGTGCCAGTAGTCTACTTCGAGCGCCAGTAGTCTACTCCGGGGAGCTGTTTTTT. Translating gives CASSLLRAPVVYSGELFF. The full variable domain, in which reference TRBV19 and TRBJ2-2 provide the parts outside the CDR3, is DGGITQSPKYLFRKEGQNVTLSCEQNLNHDAMYWYRQDPGQGLRLIYYSQIVNDFQKGDIAEGYSVSREKKESFPLTVTSAQKNPTAFYLCASSLLRAPVVYSGELFFGEGSRLTVL.

The chain carries TRBV19 and TRBJ1-2, with TRBD1 matching over 8 bases. J was trimmed by 8 bases and V by 5 bases; bases with no gene match: 7. There are 13 residues in the CDR3. The germline V gene encodes CDR1 LNHDA and CDR2 SQIVND (reference sequence). The CDR3 DNA reads TGTGCCAGTAGTGTGACAGGGGCAGGAGGCTACACCTTC. As protein: CASSVTGAGGYTF.